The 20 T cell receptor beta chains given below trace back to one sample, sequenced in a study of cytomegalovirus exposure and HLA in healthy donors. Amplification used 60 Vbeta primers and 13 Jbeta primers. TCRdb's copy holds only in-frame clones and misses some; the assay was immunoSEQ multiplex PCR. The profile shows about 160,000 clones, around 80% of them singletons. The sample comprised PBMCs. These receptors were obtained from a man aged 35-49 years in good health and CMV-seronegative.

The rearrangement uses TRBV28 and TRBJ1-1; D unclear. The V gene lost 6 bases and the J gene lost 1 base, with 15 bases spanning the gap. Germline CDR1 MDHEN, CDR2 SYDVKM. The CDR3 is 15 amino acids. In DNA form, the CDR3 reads TGTGCCAGCAGATCCCAAAGGAGCAAGAACACTGAAGCTTTCTTT. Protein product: CASRSQRSKNTEAFF.

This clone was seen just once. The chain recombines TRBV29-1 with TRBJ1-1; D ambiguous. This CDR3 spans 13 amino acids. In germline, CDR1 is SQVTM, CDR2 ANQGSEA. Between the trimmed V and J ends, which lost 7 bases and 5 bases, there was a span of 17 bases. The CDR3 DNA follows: TGCAGCGCCGGAGAGGGAGGGCGGACTGAAGCTTTCTTT. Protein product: CSAGEGGRTEAFF.

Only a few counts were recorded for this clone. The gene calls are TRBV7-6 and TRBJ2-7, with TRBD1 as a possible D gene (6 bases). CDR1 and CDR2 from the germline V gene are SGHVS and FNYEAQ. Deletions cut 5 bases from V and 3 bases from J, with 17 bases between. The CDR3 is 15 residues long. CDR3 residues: CASSLEQGVNYEQYF. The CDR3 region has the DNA TGTGCCAGCAGCCTTGAACAGGGAGTTAACTACGAGCAGTACTTC. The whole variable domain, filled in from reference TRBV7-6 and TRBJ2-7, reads GAGVSQSPRYKVTKRGQDVALRCDPISGHVSLYWYRQALGQGPEFLTYFNYEAQQDKSGLPNDRFSAERPEGSISTLTIQRTEQRDSAMYRCASSLEQGVNYEQYFGPGTRLTVT.

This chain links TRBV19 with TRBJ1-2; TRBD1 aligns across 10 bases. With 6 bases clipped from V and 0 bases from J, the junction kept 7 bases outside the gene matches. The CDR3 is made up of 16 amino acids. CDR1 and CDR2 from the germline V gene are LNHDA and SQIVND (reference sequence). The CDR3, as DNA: TGTGCCAGTAGCACACCCGGGACAGGGGCTAACTATGGCTACACCTTC. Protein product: CASSTPGTGANYGYTF.

DNA for the CDR3: TGTGCCAGTAGCCGGACTAGCGGGAGGGCCTTGGTCCGTGAGCAGTTCTTC. Its translation: CASSRTSGRALVREQFF. V usage is TRBV19 and J usage is TRBJ2-1; 15 bases align to TRBD2. CDR3 size: 17 residues. CDR1 is LNHDA, CDR2 SQIVND, per germline (reference sequence). V lost 6 bases to trimming and J lost 9 bases; unmatched junction nucleotides: 12.

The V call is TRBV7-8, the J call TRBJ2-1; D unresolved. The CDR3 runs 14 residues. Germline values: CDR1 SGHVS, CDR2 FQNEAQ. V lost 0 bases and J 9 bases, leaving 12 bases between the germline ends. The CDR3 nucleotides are TGTGCCAGCAGCTTAGCTCTCTTGGTTAGTGAGCAGTTCTTC. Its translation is CASSLALLVSEQFF.

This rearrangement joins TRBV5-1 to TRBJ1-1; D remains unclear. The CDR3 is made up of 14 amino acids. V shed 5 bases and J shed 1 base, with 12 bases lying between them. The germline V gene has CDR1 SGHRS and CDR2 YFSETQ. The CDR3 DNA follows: TGCGCCAGCAGATACTTTAGTGCGAACACTGAAGCTTTCTTT. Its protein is CASRYFSANTEAFF.

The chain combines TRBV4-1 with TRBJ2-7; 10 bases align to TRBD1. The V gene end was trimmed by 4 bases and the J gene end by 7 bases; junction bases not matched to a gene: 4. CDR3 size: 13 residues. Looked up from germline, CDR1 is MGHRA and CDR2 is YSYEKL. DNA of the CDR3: TGCGCCAGCAGCCCCGGGACAGGGGATGAGCAGTACTTC. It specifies CASSPGTGDEQYF.

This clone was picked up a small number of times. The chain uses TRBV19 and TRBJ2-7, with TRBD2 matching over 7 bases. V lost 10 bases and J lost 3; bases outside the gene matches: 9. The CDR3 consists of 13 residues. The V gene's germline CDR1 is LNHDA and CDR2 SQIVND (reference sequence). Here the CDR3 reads CAIPRGEGYEQYF. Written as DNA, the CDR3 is TGTGCCATTCCCCGCGGGGAGGGCTACGAGCAGTACTTC.

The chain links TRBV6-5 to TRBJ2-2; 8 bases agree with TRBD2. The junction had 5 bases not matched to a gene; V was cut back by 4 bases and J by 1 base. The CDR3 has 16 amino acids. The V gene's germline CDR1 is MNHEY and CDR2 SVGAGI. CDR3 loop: CASSSLADKNTGELFF. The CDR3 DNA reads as TGTGCCAGCAGTTCACTAGCGGACAAGAACACCGGGGAGCTGTTTTTT.

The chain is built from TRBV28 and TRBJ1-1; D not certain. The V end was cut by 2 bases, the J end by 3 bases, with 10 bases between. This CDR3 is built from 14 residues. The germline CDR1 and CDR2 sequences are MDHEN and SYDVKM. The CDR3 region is CASSLTGSYTEAFF. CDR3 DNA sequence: TGTGCCAGCAGTTTAACCGGGTCCTACACTGAAGCTTTCTTT.

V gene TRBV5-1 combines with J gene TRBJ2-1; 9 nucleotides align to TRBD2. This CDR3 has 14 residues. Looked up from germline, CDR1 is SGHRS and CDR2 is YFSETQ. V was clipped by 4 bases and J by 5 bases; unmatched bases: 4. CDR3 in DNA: TGCGCCAGCAGCCCCGGGACTAGCAACAATGAGCAGTTCTTC. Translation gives CASSPGTSNNEQFF.

CDR3 DNA: TGCGCCAGCAGCCCGGTCGGTGGACTTAGCAATCAGCCCCAGCATTTT. This gives the protein CASSPVGGLSNQPQHF. The rearrangement links TRBV4-1 to TRBJ1-5; the D is unclear. The germline V and J ends were trimmed by 4 bases and 0 bases, with 13 bases remaining between them. The V gene's germline CDR1 is MGHRA and CDR2 YSYEKL. The CDR3 spans 16 residues.

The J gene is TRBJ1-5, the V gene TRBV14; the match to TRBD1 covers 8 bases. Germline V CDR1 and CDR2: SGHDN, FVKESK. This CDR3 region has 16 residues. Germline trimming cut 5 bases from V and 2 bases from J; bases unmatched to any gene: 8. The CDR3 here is CASSDPTGEGNQPQHF. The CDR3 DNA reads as TGTGCCAGCAGCGACCCGACAGGGGAGGGCAATCAGCCCCAGCATTTT.

CDR3 bases: TGTGCCAGCAGCCAAGGCGCGGGACTCGGGGTGGATGAGCAGTTCTTC. Its translation: CASSQGAGLGVDEQFF. The chain joins TRBV4-2 to TRBJ2-1; weak D call: TRBD2 (6 bases). The CDR3 is made up of 16 amino acids. V lost 1 base and J 8 bases, leaving 18 bases between the germline ends. The germline V gene encodes CDR1 LGHNA and CDR2 YNFKEQ.

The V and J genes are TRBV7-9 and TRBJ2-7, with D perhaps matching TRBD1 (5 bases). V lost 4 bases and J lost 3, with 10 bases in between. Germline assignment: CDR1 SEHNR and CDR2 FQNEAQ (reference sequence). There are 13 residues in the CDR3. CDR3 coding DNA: TGTGCCAGCAGCTCGGACATTAGCTACGAGCAGTACTTC. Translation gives CASSSDISYEQYF.

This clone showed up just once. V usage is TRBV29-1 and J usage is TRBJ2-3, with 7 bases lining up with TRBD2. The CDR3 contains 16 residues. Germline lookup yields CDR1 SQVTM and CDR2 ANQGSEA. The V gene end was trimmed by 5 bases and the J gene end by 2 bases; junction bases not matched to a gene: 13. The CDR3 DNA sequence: TGCAGCGTTCCACGAGGACTAGGGGAATCCACAGATACGCAGTATTTT. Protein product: CSVPRGLGESTDTQYF.

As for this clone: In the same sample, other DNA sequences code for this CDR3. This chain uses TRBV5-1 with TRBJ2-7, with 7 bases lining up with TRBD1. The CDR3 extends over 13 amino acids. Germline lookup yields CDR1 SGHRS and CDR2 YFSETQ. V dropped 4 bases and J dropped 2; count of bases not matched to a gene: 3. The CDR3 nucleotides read TGCGCCAGCAGCCCCGACAGGGCCTACGAGCAGTACTTC. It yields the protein CASSPDRAYEQYF.

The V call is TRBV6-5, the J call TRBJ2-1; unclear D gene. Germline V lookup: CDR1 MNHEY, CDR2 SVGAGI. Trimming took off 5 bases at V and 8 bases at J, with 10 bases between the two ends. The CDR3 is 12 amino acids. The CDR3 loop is CASSITSDEQFF. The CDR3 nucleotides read TGTGCCAGCAGTATTACTTCGGATGAGCAGTTCTTC.

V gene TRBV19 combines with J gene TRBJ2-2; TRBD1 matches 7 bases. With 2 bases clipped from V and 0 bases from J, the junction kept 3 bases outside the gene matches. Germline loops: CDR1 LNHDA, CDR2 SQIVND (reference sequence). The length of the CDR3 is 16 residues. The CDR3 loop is CASSIRGLANTGELFF. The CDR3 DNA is TGTGCCAGTAGTATAAGGGGGCTGGCGAACACCGGGGAGCTGTTTTTT.